Listed below are T cell receptor beta chains from one sample, sequenced in a study of memory CD8 T cells in hepatitis C reinfection. Data came from immunoSEQ multiplex PCR; TCRdb stores just in-frame clones and leaves some out. This sample yields over 50,000 clones, of which 89% are seen a single time; 0.9% to 1.1% belongs to the top ten. The sample was naive CD8+ T cells sorted from blood. Every receptor here comes from a man between 18 and 29 years old with hepatitis C virus infection. The CDR3 runs from the conserved cysteine through the conserved F or W. Fields, in order: J gene, clone size, D gene, V gene, CDR3 protein, CDR3 DNA. A D gene is named only where the DNA matches it firmly. Not every row has a clone size; where given, it reads once, few, many or a size class.

J: TRBJ1-2; size: -; D: -; V: TRBV6-5; CDR3: CASSRLRGGDYGYTF; DNA: TGTGCCAGCAGTCGCCTAAGGGGAGGTGACTATGGCTACACCTTC
J: TRBJ2-5; size: once; D: TRBD1; V: TRBV29-1; CDR3: CSVTKTGEGETQYF; DNA: TGCAGCGTCACAAAAACAGGGGAAGGAGAGACCCAGTACTTC
J: TRBJ2-1; size: -; D: TRBD2; V: TRBV14; CDR3: CASSPTPTSGRAPSSYNEQFF; DNA: TGTGCCAGCAGCCCGACCCCGACTAGCGGGAGGGCCCCGAGCTCCTACAATGAGCAGTTCTTC
J: TRBJ2-5; size: -; D: -; V: TRBV7-2; CDR3: CASSLVGLTASQETQYF; DNA: TGTGCCAGCAGCTTAGTCGGCCTGACAGCCTCCCAAGAGACCCAGTACTTC
J: TRBJ2-2; size: -; D: -; V: TRBV29-1; CDR3: CSVETNTGELFF; DNA: TGCAGCGTTGAAACAAATACCGGGGAGCTGTTTTTT
J: TRBJ1-6; size: -; D: -; V: TRBV21-1; CDR3: CALRDSPLHF; DNA: TGTGCCCTGAGGGATTCACCCCTCCACTTT
J: TRBJ2-1; size: -; D: TRBD2; V: TRBV2; CDR3: CASYFSGGGNNNEQFF; DNA: TGTGCCAGCTATTTTAGCGGGGGGGGTAACAACAATGAGCAGTTCTTC
J: TRBJ2-3; size: -; D: TRBD2; V: TRBV5-1; CDR3: CASSAGLAGPSSTDTQYF; DNA: TGCGCCAGCAGCGCTGGACTAGCGGGACCGTCTAGCACAGATACGCAGTATTTT
J: TRBJ2-7; size: -; D: TRBD1; V: TRBV4-1; CDR3: CASSQVFPGQEINEQYF; DNA: TGCGCCAGCAGCCAAGTCTTTCCTGGACAGGAGATCAACGAGCAGTACTTC
J: TRBJ2-7; size: -; D: -; V: TRBV28; CDR3: CASSTGLAPHEQYF; DNA: TGTGCCAGCAGTACAGGGTTGGCCCCCCACGAGCAGTACTTC
J: TRBJ1-1; size: few; D: -; V: TRBV4-1; CDR3: CASSQVVNTEAFF; DNA: TGCGCCAGCAGCCAAGTAGTGAACACTGAAGCTTTCTTT
J: TRBJ1-1; size: -; D: -; V: TRBV4-3; CDR3: CANSQAGRGRTEAFF; DNA: TGCGCCAACAGCCAAGCGGGGCGGGGGAGAACTGAAGCTTTCTTT
J: TRBJ1-5; size: -; D: -; V: TRBV4-3; CDR3: CASSQDPRSNQPQHF; DNA: TGCGCCAGCAGCCAAGATCCGCGCAGCAATCAGCCCCAGCATTTT
J: TRBJ2-5; size: -; D: TRBD1; V: TRBV28; CDR3: CASSLIGGKETQYF; DNA: TGTGCCAGCAGTTTGATAGGGGGCAAGGAGACCCAGTACTTC
J: TRBJ1-2; size: -; D: -; V: TRBV28; CDR3: CASSSGGRVTNYGYTF; DNA: TGTGCCAGCAGCTCCGGGGGGCGGGTTACTAACTATGGCTACACCTTC
J: TRBJ2-2; size: few; D: -; V: TRBV4-1; CDR3: CASSHTNTGELFF; DNA: TGCGCCAGCAGCCATACTAACACCGGGGAGCTGTTTTTT
J: TRBJ2-1; size: -; D: TRBD2; V: TRBV5-1; CDR3: CASSPYDSGGYNEQFF; DNA: TGCGCCAGCAGCCCTTATGATAGCGGGGGATACAATGAGCAGTTCTTC
J: TRBJ2-5; size: -; D: -; V: TRBV19; CDR3: CASSTGWETQYF; DNA: TGTGCCAGTAGTACAGGGTGGGAGACCCAGTACTTC
J: TRBJ2-1; size: -; D: -; V: TRBV12-5; CDR3: CASGLMGGAYEQFF; DNA: TGTGCTAGTGGTTTGATGGGGGGGGCCTATGAGCAGTTCTTC
J: TRBJ2-1; size: -; D: -; V: TRBV27; CDR3: CASKTWRAYNEQFF; DNA: TGTGCCAGCAAAACCTGGAGGGCCTACAATGAGCAGTTCTTC
J: TRBJ2-1; size: -; D: TRBD2; V: TRBV7-9; CDR3: CASSWLTSGVREQFF; DNA: TGTGCCAGCAGCTGGCTGACTAGCGGGGTCAGGGAGCAGTTCTTC
J: TRBJ2-7; size: -; D: TRBD2; V: TRBV6-5; CDR3: CASSSSISGSWEQYF; DNA: TGTGCCAGCAGTTCCTCCATTAGCGGGAGCTGGGAGCAGTACTTC
J: TRBJ2-7; size: -; D: -; V: TRBV6-5; CDR3: CASSSRGTGEQYF; DNA: TGTGCCAGCAGTTCCAGGGGAACAGGTGAGCAGTACTTC
J: TRBJ2-7; size: -; D: -; V: TRBV28; CDR3: CASSLTSSYEQYF; DNA: TGTGCCAGCAGTTTAACCAGTTCCTACGAGCAGTACTTC
J: TRBJ2-2; size: -; D: TRBD2; V: TRBV13; CDR3: CASSTGLAENTGELFF; DNA: TGTGCCAGCAGCACGGGACTAGCGGAAAACACCGGGGAGCTGTTTTTT
J: TRBJ2-5; size: -; D: -; V: TRBV6-1; CDR3: CASSETQGETQYF; DNA: TGTGCCAGCAGTGAAACACAGGGAGAGACCCAGTACTTC
J: TRBJ1-1; size: -; D: -; V: TRBV27; CDR3: CASSFGGGSTEAFF; DNA: TGTGCCAGCAGTTTCGGGGGCGGGAGCACTGAAGCTTTCTTT
J: TRBJ2-7; size: -; D: TRBD1; V: TRBV4-1; CDR3: CASSPLGDSFYEQYF; DNA: TGCGCCAGCAGCCCCCTTGGGGACAGCTTTTACGAGCAGTACTTC
J: TRBJ2-5; size: -; D: -; V: TRBV10-3; CDR3: CAAGQTLQETQYF; DNA: TGCGCCGCGGGACAGACCCTCCAAGAGACCCAGTACTTC
J: TRBJ2-1; size: -; D: TRBD2; V: TRBV7-2; CDR3: CASSLTSGPYNEQFF; DNA: TGTGCCAGCAGCTTAACTAGCGGGCCGTACAATGAGCAGTTCTTC
J: TRBJ1-5; size: -; D: TRBD1; V: TRBV28; CDR3: CASSLGQGSVQPQHF; DNA: TGTGCCAGCAGTTTAGGACAGGGCTCGGTTCAGCCCCAGCATTTT
J: TRBJ2-5; size: -; D: TRBD1; V: TRBV9; CDR3: CASSVVTGDRETQYF; DNA: TGTGCCAGCAGCGTAGTTACAGGGGATCGAGAGACCCAGTACTTC
J: TRBJ2-7; size: -; D: TRBD2; V: TRBV6-6; CDR3: CASSNGGRLYEQYF; DNA: TGTGCCAGCAGCAACGGGGGGAGGCTTTACGAGCAGTACTTC
J: TRBJ2-3; size: -; D: TRBD2; V: TRBV28; CDR3: CASSLRYLGREGREEDTQYF; DNA: TGTGCCAGCAGTTTACGGTACCTGGGGCGGGAGGGCCGAGAGGAAGATACGCAGTATTTT
J: TRBJ2-7; size: -; D: -; V: TRBV4-1; CDR3: CASSQEWGVIYEQYF; DNA: TGCGCCAGCAGCCAAGAATGGGGGGTTATCTACGAGCAGTACTTC
J: TRBJ1-2; size: few; D: -; V: TRBV6-1; CDR3: CASSESPGIYGYTF; DNA: TGTGCCAGCAGTGAATCGCCCGGGATTTATGGCTACACCTTC
J: TRBJ1-1; size: few; D: -; V: TRBV4-1; CDR3: CASTYRVEYTEAFF; DNA: TGCGCCAGTACGTACAGGGTTGAGTACACTGAAGCTTTCTTT
J: TRBJ2-3; size: -; D: TRBD2; V: TRBV7-2; CDR3: CASSRTSGSTDTQYF; DNA: TGTGCCAGCAGCCGGACTAGCGGGTCCACAGATACGCAGTATTTT
J: TRBJ2-3; size: -; D: TRBD2; V: TRBV4-1; CDR3: CASSPGLAGGDTQYF; DNA: TGCGCCAGCAGCCCGGGACTAGCGGGAGGAGATACGCAGTATTTT
J: TRBJ2-1; size: -; D: TRBD2; V: TRBV27; CDR3: CASSLIVPAGVEYNEQFF; DNA: TGTGCCAGCAGTTTAATAGTTCCAGCGGGAGTAGAGTACAATGAGCAGTTCTTC
J: TRBJ2-5; size: -; D: TRBD1; V: TRBV7-6; CDR3: CASSLGPGQGTETQYF; DNA: TGTGCCAGCAGCTTAGGGCCCGGACAGGGGACAGAGACCCAGTACTTC
J: TRBJ2-1; size: -; D: TRBD2; V: TRBV29-1; CDR3: CSAGLDGPNEQFF; DNA: TGCAGCGCCGGACTAGATGGTCCCAATGAGCAGTTCTTC
J: TRBJ1-1; size: -; D: -; V: TRBV6-6; CDR3: CASGPREGNTEAFF; DNA: TGTGCCAGTGGGCCCAGGGAAGGGAACACTGAAGCTTTCTTT
J: TRBJ2-1; size: -; D: TRBD2; V: TRBV4-1; CDR3: CASSPRMGSSGSGNEQFF; DNA: TGCGCCAGCAGCCCTCGGATGGGGTCCAGCGGGAGCGGAAATGAGCAGTTCTTC
J: TRBJ2-3; size: -; D: TRBD1; V: TRBV9; CDR3: CASSVEGAVVDTQYF; DNA: TGTGCCAGCAGCGTAGAGGGGGCAGTGGTGGATACGCAGTATTTT
J: TRBJ1-2; size: few; D: -; V: TRBV5-1; CDR3: CASSWGTDGYTF; DNA: TGCGCCAGCAGCTGGGGGACTGACGGCTACACCTTC
J: TRBJ2-3; size: few; D: -; V: TRBV18; CDR3: CASSPRPILADTQYF; DNA: TGTGCCAGCTCACCAAGACCAATTCTAGCGGATACGCAGTATTTT
J: TRBJ2-3; size: -; D: -; V: TRBV27; CDR3: CASSPMTGEWQDTQYF; DNA: TGTGCCAGCAGCCCCATGACCGGGGAATGGCAAGATACGCAGTATTTT
J: TRBJ1-6; size: -; D: -; V: TRBV28; CDR3: CASSLWSGYLNSPLHF; DNA: TGTGCCAGCAGTTTATGGTCAGGATATTTGAATTCACCCCTCCACTTT
J: TRBJ2-5; size: -; D: TRBD2; V: TRBV28; CDR3: CASRPGTSGPQETQYF; DNA: TGTGCCAGCAGACCCGGGACTAGCGGGCCTCAAGAGACCCAGTACTTC
J: TRBJ2-1; size: -; D: -; V: TRBV5-1; CDR3: CASSLGASRSSNEQFF; DNA: TGCGCCAGCAGCTTGGGGGCCTCCCGTTCCTCCAATGAGCAGTTCTTC
J: TRBJ1-1; size: -; D: -; V: TRBV30; CDR3: CAWDRAAGGEAFF; DNA: TGTGCCTGGGACCGGGCCGCCGGAGGTGAAGCTTTCTTT
J: TRBJ2-4; size: -; D: TRBD1; V: TRBV9; CDR3: CASSARTGIDIQYF; DNA: TGTGCCAGCAGCGCCCGGACAGGGATTGACATTCAGTACTTC
J: TRBJ2-3; size: once; D: TRBD1; V: TRBV13; CDR3: CASSGRDSPTDTQYF; DNA: TGTGCCAGCAGCGGCCGGGACAGCCCCACAGATACGCAGTATTTT
J: TRBJ1-1; size: -; D: TRBD1; V: TRBV27; CDR3: CASIKQGAWTEAFF; DNA: TGTGCCAGCATCAAGCAGGGGGCCTGGACTGAAGCTTTCTTT
J: TRBJ2-4; size: -; D: TRBD2; V: TRBV7-9; CDR3: CASGASGSWNIQYF; DNA: TGTGCCAGCGGGGCTAGCGGGAGTTGGAACATTCAGTACTTC
J: TRBJ2-7; size: -; D: -; V: TRBV6-1; CDR3: CASSLSGDYYEQYF; DNA: TGTGCCAGCAGCCTTAGCGGAGACTACTACGAGCAGTACTTC
J: TRBJ2-7; size: -; D: TRBD2; V: TRBV5-6; CDR3: CASSYLSGRAAYEQYF; DNA: TGTGCCAGCAGCTATCTTAGCGGGAGGGCGGCCTACGAGCAGTACTTC
J: TRBJ2-4; size: -; D: TRBD1; V: TRBV10-2; CDR3: CASRTGTDLYF; DNA: TGCGCCAGCAGGACCGGGACAGACTTGTACTTC
J: TRBJ2-5; size: -; D: TRBD1; V: TRBV30; CDR3: CAWSQSGQPERETQYF; DNA: TGTGCCTGGAGTCAATCGGGACAGCCCGAACGGGAGACCCAGTACTTC